The clone carrying this T cell receptor (beta chain) came up many times. Its antigen remains unknown. Uncontrolled infections, pregnancy, lactation or other autoimmune diseases led to patient exclusion. It was on clinical symptoms, serum thyroxine, TRAb, thyroid ultrasound and orbital computed tomography that diagnosis relied. This sample stems from a study of Graves' ophthalmopathy and Graves' hyperthyroidism. Study-wide results and limits: Ophthalmopathy progression cases were predicted by the model with roughly 71% sensitivity and 72.22% specificity.

TCR beta CDR3 regions were amplified from RNA transcripts. The first round was an RT-PCR with HTBI primers, and the second round was a multiplex PCR. Each CDR3 protein gets one entry after TCRdb re-called the multiplex PCR reads with MiXCR. The data hold roughly 480,000 distinct CDR3 sequences, with around 15% observed a single time. This CDR3 spans 12 amino acids. V gave up 3 bases and J gave up 2 bases, with 8 bases separating them. Germline-derived CDR1 and CDR2 are SQVTM and ANQGSEA. The V gene is TRBV29-1, the J gene TRBJ2-7; D call uncertain. Sequencing input: blood. The origin of this receptor is a woman in her 30s with Graves' ophthalmopathy. The CDR3 DNA follows: TGCAGCGTTGAGGGCAGACCCTACGAGCAGTACTTC. It translates to CSVEGRPYEQYF.